The rows below give T cell receptor beta chains drawn from one sample of a study of blood T cells in healthy people across ages. MiXCR, run by TCRdb on the 5' RACE reads, gives a single entry per CDR3 protein. The sample gives approximately 760,000 distinct CDR3 sequences, 20% to 30% of which show up once; more than 8% is in the top ten. A further study also used this sample, focusing on T cells of mothers and their children.

Sequencing used blood. Receptor source: a boy between 5 and 17 years old in good health. The conserved cysteine and the conserved F or W are not part of the CDR3 here. D genes are given only for firm matches. A row's size may be missing; if present it is once, few, many or a size class.

>TRBD2|TRBV20-1|TRBJ2-7|.
SARYLAGVSSYEQY
>TRBD1|TRBV12-3/TRBV12-4|.|few
ASVRGQGETQY
>.|TRBV6-1|TRBJ1-6|.
ASSEYYRVARDSPLH
>.|TRBV19|TRBJ1-2|.
ASSTLSSGYT
>.|TRBV7-9|TRBJ1-1|.
ASTTRRQAEAF
>TRBD1|TRBV2|TRBJ2-1|.
ASPLQGTSLYNEQF
>.|TRBV28|TRBJ1-1|.
ASGSFGAF
>.|TRBV20-1|.|.
SARESLAYNEQF
>TRBD1|TRBV24-1|TRBJ2-5|few
ATSDEHSRDSP
>TRBD2|TRBV29-1|.|.
SVESWTSVSYEQY
>.|TRBV7-9|TRBJ2-7|.
ASSLTTHEQY
>.|TRBV28|TRBJ2-7|.
ASSLPGPGEQY
>TRBD2|TRBV20-1|TRBJ2-5|.
SARDPSGRAGETQY
>TRBD2|TRBV20-1|TRBJ2-3|few
SAGRGGADTQY
>.|TRBV4-1|TRBJ2-1|few
ASSQGGRNEQF
>.|TRBV28|TRBJ1-6|few
ASSLGRPANSPLH
>.|TRBV7-3|TRBJ2-5|.
ASSLSSGSQTQY
>.|TRBV2|TRBJ2-2|few
ASGAHREGPGELF
>TRBD1|TRBV12-5|TRBJ2-3|once
ASGLVEGATDTQY
>.|TRBV7-8|TRBJ2-1|once
ASSLAYQGAAGDEQF
>TRBD2|TRBV7-9|TRBJ2-5|.
ASSSYLAGAETQY
>.|TRBV6-5|TRBJ1-1|.
ASRDYMNTEAF
>.|TRBV7-3|TRBJ1-2|few
ASSSHLLHRAGYT
>TRBD2|TRBV25-1|TRBJ2-7|.
ASRDTSGTFSYEQY
>.|TRBV29-1|TRBJ1-2|.
SVEVAGSYLYGYT
>TRBD2|TRBV7-2|.|.
ASSLDESLAGIYEQY
>.|TRBV4-2|.|.
ASSQIKGAPWNEQY
>TRBD1|TRBV7-3|TRBJ2-7|.
ASSSLQGVGEQY
>.|TRBV20-1|.|few
SAREGVAGASYEQY
>TRBD1|TRBV7-2|TRBJ2-5|few
ASSPAWDSMEETQY
>TRBD2|TRBV7-2|TRBJ2-1|.
ASSNIAGGPNEQF
>.|TRBV6-5|TRBJ2-1|.
ASSYSAGTNGQF
>.|TRBV25-1|TRBJ1-4|many
ASSDSQRRGFNEKLF
>.|TRBV27|TRBJ1-5|.
ASSFNRREGTPQH
>.|TRBV12-3/TRBV12-4|TRBJ2-6|.
ASKSGQLAGANVLT
>TRBD1|TRBV7-9|TRBJ1-1|.
ASSLGWDRPLATEAF
>.|TRBV5-1|TRBJ2-1|.
ASGTGRGGIHNEQF
>TRBD2|TRBV7-6|TRBJ2-7|few
ASSMGLAGRSYEQY
>.|TRBV10-3|TRBJ2-4|few
AISDPGTKNIQY
>.|TRBV12-5|TRBJ2-7|.
ASGLGTTYEQY
>.|TRBV7-2|TRBJ1-2|few
ASSLLPTGDTHGYT
>TRBD1|TRBV6-5|TRBJ2-4|.
ASSYSSQGDIQY
>TRBD2|TRBV18|TRBJ2-7|.
ASSNGAGAYEQY
>.|TRBV3-1|TRBJ2-1|few
ASSQEMEGVEQF
>.|TRBV20-1|TRBJ2-3|few
SARAEGLDTQY
>.|TRBV6-6|TRBJ2-3|.
ASSYTSPGDVADTQY
>.|TRBV4-1|TRBJ1-2|.
ASSPSLGNYGYT
>.|TRBV27|TRBJ1-4|many
ASSPRENEKLF
>.|TRBV3-1|TRBJ2-1|few
ASSPGGANEQF
>TRBD1|TRBV5-1|TRBJ2-5|few
ASGDRVGETQY
>TRBD1|TRBV7-9|.|.
ASSARTGRSETQY
>.|TRBV20-1|.|once
SAPILTDPSYEQY